This paragraph reports one T cell receptor beta chain. The sample belongs to a study of T-cell memory formation after mild COVID-19. The CDR3 covers 14 residues. In germline, CDR1 is MNHEY, CDR2 SVGEGT. V was pared by 7 bases and J by 5 bases, with 17 bases between. MiXCR was run by TCRdb on the 5' RACE reads, yielding one entry per CDR3 protein. The repertoire holds under 700,000 distinct CDR3 sequences, with roughly 22% as singletons. The source is an adult woman who had mild COVID-19 (a few samples of this study predate the infection). Cell type and time point are not known. Sequenced material: PBMCs or a T cell subset sorted from them (not recorded which). The chain is built from TRBV6-2 or TRBV6-3 and TRBJ1-1, with D unresolved. CDR3 coding DNA: TGTGCCAGCACCTCGGGCCCTTGGGTTACTGAAGCTTTCTTT. Its translation: CASTSGPWVTEAFF.